One and the same sample provided the 17 T cell receptor beta chains below, sequenced in a study of cytomegalovirus exposure and HLA in healthy donors. This PCR relied on a set of 60 Vbeta primers and 13 Jbeta primers. Method: immunoSEQ multiplex PCR; TCRdb's copy keeps in-frame clones and lacks some. The table shows 70,000 to 80,000 clones, with 82% occurring only once. The specimen sequenced was PBMCs. The receptors stem from a young man in good health and CMV-seronegative.

Here the CDR3 reads CSAKMAGSTEAFF. In nucleotides, the CDR3 is TGCAGCGCTAAAATGGCGGGAAGCACTGAAGCTTTCTTT. The chain combines TRBV29-1 with TRBJ1-1; D not resolved. Germline CDR1 reads SQVTM; CDR2 reads ANQGSEA. The CDR3 has 13 residues. V gave up 7 bases and J gave up 4 bases, with 16 bases separating them. Variable domain in full (rest from reference TRBV29-1 and TRBJ1-1): SAVISQKPSRDICQRGTSLTIQCQVDSQVTMMFWYRQQPGQSLTLIATANQGSEATYESGFVIDKFPISRPNLTFSTLTVSNMSPEDSSIYLCSAKMAGSTEAFFGQGTRLTVV.

This clone was picked up a small number of times. The rearrangement uses TRBV6-5 and TRBJ2-7, with TRBD2 matching 11 bases. The CDR3 is 15 amino acids. Losses at the gene ends were 5 bases for V and 7 bases for J; bases not matched to a gene: 10. Germline V lookup: CDR1 MNHEY, CDR2 SVGAGI. CDR3 sequence: CASSTLAGGKKEQYF. CDR3 in DNA: TGTGCCAGCAGTACTCTAGCGGGAGGTAAGAAGGAGCAGTACTTC.

This clone was detected once. The chain recombines TRBV29-1 with TRBJ2-7, with 13 bases identical to TRBD2. V shed 4 bases, J shed 3 bases, and the junction held 3 bases outside the gene matches. The CDR3 has 14 amino acids. Germline V gene data show CDR1 as SQVTM and CDR2 as ANQGSEA. The CDR3 is CSVGGLAGDYEQYF. The CDR3 DNA reads as TGCAGCGTTGGAGGACTAGCGGGGGACTACGAGCAGTACTTC.

This chain uses TRBV7-9 with TRBJ2-5; TRBD2 agrees at 13 bases. This CDR3 region has 17 residues. In germline, CDR1 is SEHNR, CDR2 FQNEAQ (reference sequence). Unmatched junction bases numbered 7, after V lost 6 bases and J lost 0 bases. CDR3 protein: CASSSGLAGIYQETQYF. CDR3 sequence (DNA): TGTGCCAGCAGTTCGGGACTAGCGGGGATTTACCAAGAGACCCAGTACTTC.

The chain joins TRBV18 to TRBJ2-7; D remains unclear. This CDR3 is built from 13 residues. Germline CDR1 is KGHSH and CDR2 is LQKENI. V was pared by 1 base and J by 3 bases, with 7 bases between. CDR3: CASSPRSDYEQYF. The CDR3 nucleotides read TGTGCCAGCTCACCACGGTCAGACTACGAGCAGTACTTC.

This clone was seen just once. The V call is TRBV29-1, the J call TRBJ2-5, with 8 positions matching TRBD2. Trimming cost V 6 bases and J 5 bases; bases outside gene matches: 8. The germline gives CDR1 SQVTM, CDR2 ANQGSEA. The CDR3 has 13 amino acids. The CDR3 DNA reads as TGCAGCGTGGCGAAGGGACTAGGGGAGACCCAGTACTTC. It codes for CSVAKGLGETQYF. The whole variable domain, filled in from reference TRBV29-1 and TRBJ2-5, reads SAVISQKPSRDICQRGTSLTIQCQVDSQVTMMFWYRQQPGQSLTLIATANQGSEATYESGFVIDKFPISRPNLTFSTLTVSNMSPEDSSIYLCSVAKGLGETQYFGPGTRLLVL.

The chain has TRBV2 and TRBJ2-7; the D gene is possibly TRBD1 (5 bases). V lost 8 bases and J 0 bases, leaving 8 bases between the germline ends. CDR3 size: 12 residues. CDR1 and CDR2 (germline): SNHLY, FYNNEI. The CDR3 loop reads CASVQGSYEQYF. Written as DNA, the CDR3 is TGTGCCAGCGTTCAGGGCTCCTACGAGCAGTACTTC.

The chain links TRBV5-4 to TRBJ1-2, with TRBD1 identical over 10 bases. CDR1 and CDR2 (germline): SGHNT, YYREEE (reference sequence). CDR3 length: 20 amino acids. Trimming at V came to 2 bases and at J to 0 bases, leaving 16 bases not matched to a gene. The DNA for the CDR3 is TGTGCCAGCAGCTTAGGACCCCCGGGACAGGGGCCCATAACTAACTATGGCTACACCTTC. It is translated as CASSLGPPGQGPITNYGYTF. Full variable domain (rest looked up from reference TRBV5-4 and TRBJ1-2): ETGVTQSPTHLIKTRGQQVTLRCSSQSGHNTVSWYQQALGQGPQFIFQYYREEENGRGNFPPRFSGLQFPNYSSELNVNALELDDSALYLCASSLGPPGQGPITNYGYTFGSGTRLTVV.

This chain links TRBV6-4 with TRBJ2-7, with TRBD2 identical over 7 bases. The CDR3 covers 16 residues. Germline lookup yields CDR1 MRHNA and CDR2 SNTAGT. Losses at the gene ends were 0 bases for V and 1 base for J; bases not matched to a gene: 6. The CDR3 region has the DNA TGTGCCAGCAGTGACTCGTTGGCGGGAGCTTCCTACGAGCAGTACTTC. It encodes CASSDSLAGASYEQYF.

V is TRBV19 and J is TRBJ2-2; D is ambiguous. The CDR3 is 12 residues long. V shed 4 bases and J shed 4 bases, with 4 bases lying between them. In germline, CDR1 is LNHDA, CDR2 SQIVND (reference sequence). CDR3 DNA: TGTGCCAGTAGTACGGGCACCGGGGAGCTGTTTTTT. This encodes CASSTGTGELFF.

The chain recombines TRBV18 with TRBJ2-3; 10 bases align to TRBD1. The CDR3 spans 15 residues. V was pared by 6 bases and J by 3 bases, with 6 bases of the junction left unmatched. The germline V gene encodes CDR1 KGHSH and CDR2 LQKENI. The CDR3, as DNA: TGTGCCAGCTCGACGACAGGGGGCAGAACAGATACGCAGTATTTT. This codes for CASSTTGGRTDTQYF.

V gene TRBV4-1 combines with J gene TRBJ1-2; 7 nucleotides line up with TRBD1. The CDR3 loop spans 15 amino acids. The ends lost 4 bases at V and 4 bases at J; junction bases unmatched: 9. Germline CDR1 MGHRA, CDR2 YSYEKL. CDR3 in DNA: TGCGCCAGCAGCCCACGGGGACAGAATGGCTATGGCTACACCTTC. Protein product: CASSPRGQNGYGYTF.

This clone appeared a single time. The chain links TRBV7-3 to TRBJ2-1; TRBD2 aligns across 8 bases. This CDR3 contains 15 residues. The J segment lost 3 bases and the V segment lost 4 bases, leaving 5 bases of the junction unmatched. Germline-derived CDR1 and CDR2 are SGHTA and FQGTGA. In nucleotides, the CDR3 is TGTGCCAGCAGCTCCGGAGCGGGAGTCTACAATGAGCAGTTCTTC. Protein product: CASSSGAGVYNEQFF.

The DNA for the CDR3 is TGCGCCAGCAGCCACCACTTAAGCGACAGCGCTACCGGAAACACCATATATTTT. Translating gives CASSHHLSDSATGNTIYF. The chain joins TRBV4-3 to TRBJ1-3; perhaps TRBD1 as D (5 bases). Per germline, CDR1 LGHNA and CDR2 YSLEER. The V gene lost 3 bases and the J gene lost 4 bases, with 22 bases spanning the gap. The CDR3 covers 18 residues.

This clone was observed a few times. The chain links TRBV19 to TRBJ1-5, with 7 bases fitting TRBD1. V was pared by 10 bases and J by 5 bases, with 5 bases of the junction left unmatched. The germline gives CDR1 LNHDA, CDR2 SQIVND (reference sequence). This CDR3 comprises 12 residues. CDR3 bases: TGTGCCACCGGACAGGCATATCAGCCCCAGCATTTT. This gives the protein CATGQAYQPQHF.

The V gene is TRBV27, the J gene TRBJ1-5, with unresolved D. This CDR3 is 15 amino acids long. Trimming pared 5 bases from V and 4 bases from J, leaving 15 bases between. The germline gives CDR1 MNHEY, CDR2 SMNVEV (reference sequence). The CDR3 loop reads CASSAGPGGNQPQHF. The CDR3 coding sequence is TGTGCCAGCAGTGCAGGACCCGGAGGGAATCAGCCCCAGCATTTT.

This chain links TRBV28 with TRBJ2-1; perhaps TRBD2 as D (7 bases). CDR3 size: 16 residues. V was cut by 6 bases and J by 3 bases, with 18 bases left in between. Germline-derived CDR1 and CDR2 are MDHEN and SYDVKM. The CDR3 protein is CASSHLRGGFYNEQFF. Here the CDR3 DNA reads TGTGCCAGCAGCCACCTGAGGGGGGGATTCTACAATGAGCAGTTCTTC.